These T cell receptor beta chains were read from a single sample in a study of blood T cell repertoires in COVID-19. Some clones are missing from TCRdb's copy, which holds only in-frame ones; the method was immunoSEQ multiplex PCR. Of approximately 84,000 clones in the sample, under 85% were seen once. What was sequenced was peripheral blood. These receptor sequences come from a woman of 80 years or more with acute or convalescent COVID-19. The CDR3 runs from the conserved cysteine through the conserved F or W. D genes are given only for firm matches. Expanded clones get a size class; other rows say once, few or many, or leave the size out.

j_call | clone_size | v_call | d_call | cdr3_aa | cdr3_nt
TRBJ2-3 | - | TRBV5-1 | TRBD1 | CASSWGTGGDTQYF | TGCGCCAGCAGCTGGGGGACAGGTGGAGATACGCAGTATTTT
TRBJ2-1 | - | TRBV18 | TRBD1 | CASSPRTGGYNEQFF | TGTGCCAGCTCACCTCGGACAGGGGGGTACAATGAGCAGTTCTTC
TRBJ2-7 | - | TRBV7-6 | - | CASSTGGPVSYEQYF | TGTGCCAGCAGTACGGGGGGCCCAGTGTCCTACGAGCAGTACTTC
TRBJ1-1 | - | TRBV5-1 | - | CASSSLGRENTEAFF | TGCGCCAGCAGTAGCCTAGGCCGGGAGAACACTGAAGCTTTCTTT
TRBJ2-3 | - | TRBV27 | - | CASDDIAGSKDTQYF | TGTGCCAGCGACGATATCGCGGGTTCGAAAGATACGCAGTATTTT
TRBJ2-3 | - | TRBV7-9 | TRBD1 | CASSFRTGGADTQYF | TGTGCCAGCAGCTTTAGGACAGGGGGCGCAGATACGCAGTATTTT
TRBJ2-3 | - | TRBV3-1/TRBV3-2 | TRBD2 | CASSLARTSGSTDTQYF | TGTGCCAGCAGCCTCGCGAGGACTAGCGGGAGCACAGATACGCAGTATTTT
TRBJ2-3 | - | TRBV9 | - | CASSVGTRRTDTQYF | TGTGCCAGCAGCGTAGGAACTAGACGCACAGATACGCAGTATTTT
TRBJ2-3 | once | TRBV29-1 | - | CSVEGGGPDTQYF | TGCAGCGTTGAAGGGGGAGGCCCAGATACGCAGTATTTT
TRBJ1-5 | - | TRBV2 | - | CASSDRNQPQHF | TGTGCCAGCAGTGACAGGAATCAGCCCCAGCATTTT
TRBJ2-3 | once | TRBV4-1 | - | CASSQEDAAGRDTQYF | TGCGCCAGCAGCCAAGAGGACGCGGCGGGCCGGGATACGCAGTATTTT
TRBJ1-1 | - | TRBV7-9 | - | CASSSAASMNTEAFF | TGTGCCAGCAGCTCGGCAGCGTCTATGAACACTGAAGCTTTCTTT
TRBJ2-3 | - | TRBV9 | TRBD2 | CASSPRTSGSDTQYF | TGTGCCAGCAGCCCGCGGACTAGCGGGAGCGATACGCAGTATTTT
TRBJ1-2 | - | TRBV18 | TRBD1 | CASSLTGEYGYTF | TGTGCCAGCTCACTAACAGGGGAATATGGCTACACCTTC
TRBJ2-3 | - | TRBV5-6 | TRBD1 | CASSPGQGLKNTQYF | TGTGCCAGCAGCCCCGGACAGGGCCTCAAAAATACGCAGTATTTT
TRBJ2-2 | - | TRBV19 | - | CASSREEGAGTGELFF | TGTGCCAGTAGTAGAGAGGAGGGGGCTGGCACCGGGGAGCTGTTTTTT
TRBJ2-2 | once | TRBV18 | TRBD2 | CASSPTAGAGTGELFF | TGTGCCAGCTCACCTACAGCGGGGGCCGGCACCGGGGAGCTGTTTTTT
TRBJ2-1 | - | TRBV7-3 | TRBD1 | CASSLTPPGTGGENEQFF | TGTGCCAGCAGCTTAACACCCCCGGGGACAGGGGGCGAGAATGAGCAGTTCTTC
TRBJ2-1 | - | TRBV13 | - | CASSLMSSYNEQFF | TGTGCCAGCAGCTTAATGAGCTCCTACAATGAGCAGTTCTTC
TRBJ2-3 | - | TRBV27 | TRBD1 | CASTGSSGTGVDTQYF | TGTGCCAGCACTGGATCCTCCGGGACAGGGGTGGATACGCAGTATTTT
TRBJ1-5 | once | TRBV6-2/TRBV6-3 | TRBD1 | CASSTGQGNNQPQHF | TGTGCCAGCAGTACGGGACAGGGGAATAATCAGCCCCAGCATTTT
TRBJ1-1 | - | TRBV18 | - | CASSELENTEAFF | TGTGCCAGCTCAGAACTCGAGAACACTGAAGCTTTCTTT
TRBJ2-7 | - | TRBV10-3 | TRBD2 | CAISERPTSGTLEQYF | TGTGCCATCAGTGAGCGGCCGACTAGCGGTACCCTAGAGCAGTACTTC
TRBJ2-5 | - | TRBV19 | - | CASSPPARKETQYF | TGTGCCAGTAGTCCCCCCGCGAGAAAAGAGACCCAGTACTTC
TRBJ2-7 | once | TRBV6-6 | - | CASSYSRQNEQYF | TGTGCCAGCAGTTACTCGCGGCAAAACGAGCAGTACTTC
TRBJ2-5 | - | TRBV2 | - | CASSELSQGETQYF | TGTGCCAGCAGTGAACTCTCGCAGGGAGAGACCCAGTACTTC
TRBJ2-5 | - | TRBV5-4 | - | CASSLGGGQETQYF | TGTGCCAGCAGCTTGGGGGGAGGTCAAGAGACCCAGTACTTC
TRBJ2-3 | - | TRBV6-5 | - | CATRGARAKYF | TGTGCCACACGGGGGGCGCGAGCGAAGTATTTT
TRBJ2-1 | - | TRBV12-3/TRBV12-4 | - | CASSSDSLIVVF | TGTGCCAGCAGCTCAGACAGCCTCATCGTCGTCTTC
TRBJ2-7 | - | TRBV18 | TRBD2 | CASSPGAGGPGEQYF | TGTGCCAGCTCACCGGGAGCGGGAGGGCCAGGCGAGCAGTACTTC
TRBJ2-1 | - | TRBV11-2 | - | CASSLVRGYNEQFF | TGTGCCAGCAGCTTAGTCAGGGGCTACAATGAGCAGTTCTTC
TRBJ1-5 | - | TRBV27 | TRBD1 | CASGDRGQPQHF | TGTGCCAGCGGGGACAGGGGTCAGCCCCAGCATTTT
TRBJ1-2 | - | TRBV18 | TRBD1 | CASSPEGTASYGYTF | TGTGCCAGCTCACCAGAGGGGACAGCTTCTTATGGCTACACCTTC
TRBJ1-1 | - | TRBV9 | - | CASSVGTGETEAFF | TGTGCCAGCAGCGTAGGTACAGGTGAGACTGAAGCTTTCTTT
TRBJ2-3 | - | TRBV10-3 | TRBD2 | CAISGTSGKSDTQYF | TGTGCCATCAGTGGGACTAGCGGGAAGTCGGATACGCAGTATTTT
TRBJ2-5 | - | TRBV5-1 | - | CASSLSIGRQETQYF | TGCGCCAGCAGCCTCTCTATCGGCAGGCAAGAGACCCAGTACTTC
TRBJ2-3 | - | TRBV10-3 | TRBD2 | CAISESPLAGEGRNTQYF | TGTGCCATCAGTGAGTCCCCACTAGCGGGAGAAGGGCGGAATACGCAGTATTTT
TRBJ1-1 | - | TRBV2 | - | CASSTTPNTEAFF | TGTGCCAGCAGTACGACACCGAACACTGAAGCTTTCTTT
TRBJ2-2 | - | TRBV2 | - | CASGLVNTGELFF | TGTGCCAGCGGACTGGTGAACACCGGGGAGCTGTTTTTT
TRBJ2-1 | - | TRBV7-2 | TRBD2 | CASSLGHSSGLAVNNEQFF | TGTGCCAGCAGCTTAGGACACAGTTCTGGACTAGCGGTAAACAATGAGCAGTTCTTC
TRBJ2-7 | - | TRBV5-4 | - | CASSTGRGRQYF | TGTGCCAGCAGCACTGGAAGGGGCCGGCAGTACTTC
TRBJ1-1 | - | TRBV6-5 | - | CASSYLGGTEAFF | TGTGCCAGCAGTTACCTCGGGGGCACTGAAGCTTTCTTT
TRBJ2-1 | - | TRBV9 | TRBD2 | CASSATSGKTLNEQFF | TGTGCCAGCAGCGCGACTAGCGGGAAGACCCTCAATGAGCAGTTCTTC
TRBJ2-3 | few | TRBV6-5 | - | CASSKMRESTDTQYF | TGTGCCAGCAGCAAAATGAGGGAAAGCACAGATACGCAGTATTTT
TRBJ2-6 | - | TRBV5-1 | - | CASSLRVLSGANVLTF | TGCGCCAGCAGCTTGCGAGTTCTCTCTGGGGCCAACGTCCTGACTTTC
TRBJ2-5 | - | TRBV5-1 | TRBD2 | CASSLMASGSSETQYF | TGCGCCAGCAGCTTGATGGCTAGCGGGAGCTCGGAGACCCAGTACTTC
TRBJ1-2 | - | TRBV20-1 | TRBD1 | CSLPGQWGYTF | TGCAGTCTACCGGGACAGTGGGGCTACACCTTC
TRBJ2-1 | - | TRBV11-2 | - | CASSSQTETSTTLYNEQFF | TGTGCCAGCAGCTCTCAGACAGAGACTAGTACAACCCTCTACAATGAGCAGTTCTTC
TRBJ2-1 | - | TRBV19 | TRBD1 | CASSIRGRDYEQFF | TGTGCCAGTAGTATCAGGGGGCGCGACTATGAGCAGTTCTTC
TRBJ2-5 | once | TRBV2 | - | CASREQRVLGETQYF | TGTGCCAGCAGGGAACAGCGGGTCTTGGGAGAGACCCAGTACTTC